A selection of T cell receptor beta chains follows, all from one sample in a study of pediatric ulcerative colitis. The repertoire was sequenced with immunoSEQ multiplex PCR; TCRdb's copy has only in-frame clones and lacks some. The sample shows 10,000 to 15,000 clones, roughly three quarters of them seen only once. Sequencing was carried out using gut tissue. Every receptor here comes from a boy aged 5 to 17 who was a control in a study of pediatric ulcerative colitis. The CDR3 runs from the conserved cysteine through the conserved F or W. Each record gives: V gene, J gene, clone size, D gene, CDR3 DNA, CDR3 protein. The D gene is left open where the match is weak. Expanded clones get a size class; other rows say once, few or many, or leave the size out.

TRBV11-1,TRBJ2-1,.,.,TGTGCCAGCAGCTTCAGGGGTAGCGGAGACAATGAGCAGTTCTTC,CASSFRGSGDNEQFF
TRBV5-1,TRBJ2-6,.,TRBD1,TGCGCCAGCAGCTCAGGACAGGGATTCTCTGGGGCCAACGTCCTGACTTTC,CASSSGQGFSGANVLTF
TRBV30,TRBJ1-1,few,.,TGTGCCTGGAGCCCCGGGGGGCGGAACACTGAAGCTTTCTTT,CAWSPGGRNTEAFF
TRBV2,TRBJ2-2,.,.,TGTGCCAGCAGTTATAACAGGGGCGCGGGGGCCGGGGAGCTGTTTTTT,CASSYNRGAGAGELFF
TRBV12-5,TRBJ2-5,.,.,TGTGCTAGTGGCCCCGGCTGGGAGGCAGAGACCCAGTACTTC,CASGPGWEAETQYF
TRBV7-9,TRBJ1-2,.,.,TGTGCCAGCAGCCCAGTACACGAACCACTTGGCTACACCTTC,CASSPVHEPLGYTF
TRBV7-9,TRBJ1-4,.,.,TGTGCCAGCAGCTTACGGGAGCGAGAAAAACTGTTTTTT,CASSLREREKLFF
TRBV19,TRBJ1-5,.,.,TGTGCCAGTAGTATAATGCGTGGGGATCAGCCCCAGCATTTT,CASSIMRGDQPQHF
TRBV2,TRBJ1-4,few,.,TGTGCCAGCAGTCGGACAAGAAGCAATGAAAAACTGTTTTTT,CASSRTRSNEKLFF
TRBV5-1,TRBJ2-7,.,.,TGCGCCAGCTCCACTGGGAGAGCTAACTACGAGCAGTACTTC,CASSTGRANYEQYF
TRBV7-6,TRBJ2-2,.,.,TGTGCCAGCAAGGGGGCGGGGAGCCTAGCCCCCGGGGAGCTGTTTTTT,CASKGAGSLAPGELFF
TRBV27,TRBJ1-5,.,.,TGTGCCAGCAGTTTAAACGACAGGCAGCCCCAGCATTTT,CASSLNDRQPQHF
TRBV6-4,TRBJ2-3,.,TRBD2,TGTGCCAGCAGTGACTCAGCTAGCGGGACAACAGATACGCAGTATTTT,CASSDSASGTTDTQYF
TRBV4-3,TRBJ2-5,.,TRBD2,TGCGCCAGCAGCCAAGGGGATAGCGGGATGTACCAAGAGACCCAGTACTTC,CASSQGDSGMYQETQYF
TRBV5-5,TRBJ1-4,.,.,TGTGCCAGCAGCCCTGGGCGGGGATTTACTAATGAAAAACTGTTTTTT,CASSPGRGFTNEKLFF
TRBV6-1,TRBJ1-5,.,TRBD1,TGTGCCAGCAGTGTTTGGACAGGGAAATCGAGTCAGCCCCAGCATTTT,CASSVWTGKSSQPQHF
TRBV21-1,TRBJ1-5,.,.,TGTGCCAGCAGCAAACTCGTGTCGGGCAGTAGCAATCAGCCCCAGCATTTT,CASSKLVSGSSNQPQHF
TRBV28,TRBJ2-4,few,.,TGTGCCAGCAGTCCCTACTCTGACATTCAGTACTTC,CASSPYSDIQYF
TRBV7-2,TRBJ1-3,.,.,TGTGCCAGCAGCCTCGGGCCCCCGAGTTCTGGAAACACCATATATTTT,CASSLGPPSSGNTIYF
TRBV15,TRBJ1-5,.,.,TGTGCCACCAGCAGGAAGACAGGCGAGGGGCCCCAGCATTTT,CATSRKTGEGPQHF
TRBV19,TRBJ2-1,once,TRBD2,TGTGCCAGTCAGCGGGAGGAGGCCTACAATGAGCAGTTCTTC,CASQREEAYNEQFF
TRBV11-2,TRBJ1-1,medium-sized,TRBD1,TGTGCCAGCAGCTTAGATGGTTCAGGACAGGGGAAAGCTTTCTTT,CASSLDGSGQGKAFF
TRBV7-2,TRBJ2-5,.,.,TGTGCCAGCAGCTTAGCCTGGCAGCAAGAGACCCAGTACTTC,CASSLAWQQETQYF
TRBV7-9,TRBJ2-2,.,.,TGTGCCAGCACCTCGCCGAGACAGTCTGGCGGGGAGCTGTTTTTT,CASTSPRQSGGELFF
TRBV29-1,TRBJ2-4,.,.,TGCAGCGTTGCGACCGCCAAGGGCAAAAACATTCAGTACTTC,CSVATAKGKNIQYF
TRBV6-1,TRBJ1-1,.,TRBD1,TGTGCCAGCAGTGATTGGGGGACAGGGGATACTGAAGCTTTCTTT,CASSDWGTGDTEAFF
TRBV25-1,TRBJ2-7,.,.,TGTGCCAGCAGTGAAAGGGAACCACATCCCTACGAGCAGTACTTC,CASSEREPHPYEQYF
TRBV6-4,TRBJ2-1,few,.,TGTGCCAGCAGTGACTCTGGGGGAGGGGGGTACAATGAGCAGTTCTTC,CASSDSGGGGYNEQFF
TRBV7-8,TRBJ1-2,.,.,TGTGCCAGCAGCTTAGCGGCAGGGGCGGGGTATGGCTACACCTTC,CASSLAAGAGYGYTF
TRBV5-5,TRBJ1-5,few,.,TGTGCCAGCAGCTTGCGGTCGACAGACTTCAGGGCCCAGCATTTT,CASSLRSTDFRAQHF
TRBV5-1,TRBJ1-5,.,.,TGCGCCAGCGCGGAGGGAGATAGCAATCAGCCCCAGCATTTT,CASAEGDSNQPQHF
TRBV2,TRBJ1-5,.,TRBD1,TGTGCCAGCAGTGAAGTGGAGGGGGCCTTTGGTCAGCCCCAGCATTTT,CASSEVEGAFGQPQHF
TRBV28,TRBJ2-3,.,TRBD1,TGTGCCAGCAGTTCCCCCCCTCTGACAGGGAGAGATACGCAGTATTTT,CASSSPPLTGRDTQYF
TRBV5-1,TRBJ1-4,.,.,TGCGCCAGCAGGTCCGGGGGTTCTTGGATTGCAACTAATGAAAAACTGTTTTTT,CASRSGGSWIATNEKLFF
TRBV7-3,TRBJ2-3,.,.,TGTGCCAGCAGCTTACCCGGCACAGATACGCAGTATTTT,CASSLPGTDTQYF
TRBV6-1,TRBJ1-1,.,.,TGTGCCAGCAGTGCCCGACAGCTGAACACTGAAGCTTTCTTT,CASSARQLNTEAFF
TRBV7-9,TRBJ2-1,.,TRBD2,TGTGCCAGCAGCTCGCCCGGACTAGCCCAGACGTCCAATGAGCAGTTCTTC,CASSSPGLAQTSNEQFF
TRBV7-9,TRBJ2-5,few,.,TGTGCCAGCAGCTTAGCACTGGGGTTGGAGACCCAGTACTTC,CASSLALGLETQYF
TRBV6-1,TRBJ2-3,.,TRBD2,TGTGCCAGCACCCTACTAGCGGTTAGCACAGATACGCAGTATTTT,CASTLLAVSTDTQYF
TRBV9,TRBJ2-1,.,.,TGTGCCAGCAGCGCAGGGGGGACTACCCACAATGAGCAGTTCTTC,CASSAGGTTHNEQFF
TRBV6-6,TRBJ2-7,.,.,TGTGCCAGCAGTTTCCGTCAGGCTACCTACGAGCAGTACTTC,CASSFRQATYEQYF
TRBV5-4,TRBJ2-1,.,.,TGTGCCAGCAGCTTGGCGGCTAGCTCCTACAATGAGCAGTTCTTC,CASSLAASSYNEQFF
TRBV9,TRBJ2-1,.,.,TGTGCCAGCAGCCCCTGGGTCGGGAGCGGCTCCTACAATGAGCAGTTCTTC,CASSPWVGSGSYNEQFF
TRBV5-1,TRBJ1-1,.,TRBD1,TGCGCCAGCAGCTTGGGGTACAGGGGTTTCACTGAAGCTTTCTTT,CASSLGYRGFTEAFF
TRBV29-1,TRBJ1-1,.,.,TGCAGCGTTGCCAGGGGAGTGGGCACTGAAGCTTTCTTT,CSVARGVGTEAFF
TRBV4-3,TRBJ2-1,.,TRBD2,TGCGCCAGCAGCCCCCGAGGGGGACTAGAGGACAATGAGCAGTTCTTC,CASSPRGGLEDNEQFF
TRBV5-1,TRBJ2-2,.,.,TGCGCCAGCAGCTTGCCCCACGGGACCACCTCCACCGGGGAGCTGTTTTTT,CASSLPHGTTSTGELFF
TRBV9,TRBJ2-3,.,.,TGTGCCAGCAGCGTAGCTGGGAAAACAGGGATAGATACGCAGTATTTT,CASSVAGKTGIDTQYF
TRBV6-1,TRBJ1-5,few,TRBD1,TGTGCCAGCAGCGGACAGGGGGCAAACCAGCCCCAGCATTTT,CASSGQGANQPQHF
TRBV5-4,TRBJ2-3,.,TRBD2,TGTGCCAGCAGCTTGGCTAGCGGGAGCACAGATACGCAGTATTTT,CASSLASGSTDTQYF